This T cell receptor (beta chain) emerged from a study of blood T cell repertoires in COVID-19. Overall study: Samples representing acute and convalescent COVID-19 were sourced from the United States, Italy and Spain. The cDNA or gDNA used as material had been derived from T cells, B-cell-depleted T cells, or PBMCs.

Looked up from germline, CDR1 is SNHLY and CDR2 is FYNNEI. V gave up 11 bases and J gave up 3 bases; unmatched junction bases: 6. The CDR3 runs 13 residues. In the authors' methods: Reference gene primer amplification in the assay estimated nucleated cell counts. TCRdb's copy holds only in-frame clones and misses some; the assay was immunoSEQ multiplex PCR. D and trimming were read from the DNA, whereas the V and J calls and clone size are those reported in that table. The table has around 250,000 clones, approximately 88% seen once. V gene TRBV2 combines with J gene TRBJ2-7, with 11 bases lining up with TRBD1. The sample consisted of peripheral blood. This receptor was obtained from a human donor in a cohort sampled during active COVID-19. For the CDR3, the DNA is TGTGCCGGAAAGGACAGGGGGCTCTACGAGCAGTACTTC. Amino acids: CAGKDRGLYEQYF. Combining the CDR3 with reference TRBV2 and TRBJ2-7 gives the whole variable domain EPEVTQTPSHQVTQMGQEVILRCVPISNHLYFYWYRQILGQKVEFLVSFYNNEISEKSEIFDDQFSVERPDGSNFTLKIRSTKLEDSAMYFCAGKDRGLYEQYFGPGTRLTVT.